This TCR beta chain was captured in a study of T cells after yellow fever vaccination. Study context: Libraries from low-cell-number fractions were prepared with the SMART-Seq v4 Ultra Low Input RNA kit. Study results and caveats: Most clones from primary vaccination were detected again post-booster (roughly 95% CD4, 88% CD8). Abundant bulk-population clonotypes could contaminate the FACS-sorted repertoires. Only a small proportion of the clonotypes turned up in both the CD4 and the CD8 compartments, likely arising from convergent recombination.

The sample holds a few counts of this clonotype. What it recognizes is unknown. The CDR3 covers 14 residues. The V and J ends lost 4 bases and 5 bases, in that order; junction bases with no gene match: 8. Germline CDR1 and CDR2: SGHDT and YYEEEE. A single record per CDR3 protein comes from TCRdb applying MiXCR to the 5' RACE reads. The repertoire holds about 300,000 distinct CDR3 sequences, with around 6.8% as singletons. The sequenced sample was PBMCs, obtained about 49 days after the first yellow fever vaccination. This receptor was obtained from a man younger than 30 who received the YFV17D yellow fever vaccine. The rearrangement uses TRBV5-6 and TRBJ2-5; 7 bases are shared with TRBD1. The CDR3 spells CASSLTGVGETQYF. The CDR3 bases are TGTGCCAGCAGCCTCACAGGGGTGGGGGAGACCCAGTACTTC.